The rows below give T cell receptor beta chains drawn from one sample of a study of blood T cell repertoires in COVID-19. Clones were sequenced by immunoSEQ multiplex PCR, and TCRdb holds only the in-frame ones, with some missing. The data hold fewer than 180,000 clones, with approximately 88% observed a single time. Sequenced sample: peripheral blood. The origin of the receptors is a man between 65 and 85 years old with acute or convalescent COVID-19. Each CDR3 is given with its conserved first and last residue. D genes are given only for firm matches. Expanded clones are given a class, and other clones once, few, many or no size at all.

clone size	D gene	V gene	J gene	CDR3 DNA	CDR3 protein
-	-	TRBV11-1	TRBJ1-2	TGTGCCAGCAGCTTAGCGTACGGGACCGGGAGTCGGTATGGCTACACCTTC	CASSLAYGTGSRYGYTF
-	-	TRBV5-4	TRBJ1-2	TGTGCCAGCAGCTTGGAATATGCAGGGGCCTATGGCTACACCTTC	CASSLEYAGAYGYTF
once	-	TRBV28	TRBJ2-1	TGTGCCAGCAGTTTATCCGGGAGACTCTACAATGAGCAGTTCTTC	CASSLSGRLYNEQFF
-	-	TRBV7-2	TRBJ1-4	TGTGCCAGCAGCTCCCGTGGGAGTAATGAAAAACTGTTTTTT	CASSSRGSNEKLFF
-	TRBD2	TRBV3-1/TRBV3-2	TRBJ2-1	TGTGCCAGCAGCCAAGAGGGTAGCGGGAGGCTGTACAATGAGCAGTTCTTC	CASSQEGSGRLYNEQFF
-	TRBD1	TRBV2	TRBJ2-1	TGTGCCAGCCGCACAGGGGCGAGGTACAATGAGCAGTTCTTC	CASRTGARYNEQFF
-	TRBD1	TRBV28	TRBJ1-2	TGTGCCAGCAGTCTAGGTAGATCATTCGGGACAGCCTACCAAAACTATGGCTACACCTTC	CASSLGRSFGTAYQNYGYTF
-	-	TRBV10-1	TRBJ1-4	TGCGCCAGCAGTGAGCGGCGGCTTGTAGATGAAAAACTGTTTTTT	CASSERRLVDEKLFF
-	-	TRBV24-1	TRBJ2-5	TGTGCCACCAGTGATTCAGGGACATACAAGACCCAGTACTTC	CATSDSGTYKTQYF
-	TRBD1	TRBV9	TRBJ1-4	TGTGCCAGCACCCTAGACCCGACAGGGAATGAAAAACTGTTTTTT	CASTLDPTGNEKLFF
few	TRBD1	TRBV19	TRBJ1-1	TGTGCCAGTAGTTCCGGGACAGGGCTCAACACTGAAGCTTTCTTT	CASSSGTGLNTEAFF
-	-	TRBV30	TRBJ1-5	TGTGCCTGGAGTTTGGACCCGACAGAACAGCCCCAGCATTTT	CAWSLDPTEQPQHF
-	-	TRBV3-1/TRBV3-2	TRBJ1-3	TGTGCCAGCAGCCAAACGCGGGGGGTTGGAAACACCATATATTTT	CASSQTRGVGNTIYF
-	-	TRBV11-3	TRBJ2-5	TGTGCCAGCAGCCTGGGAGGTCGGGAGACCCAGTACTTC	CASSLGGRETQYF
-	-	TRBV3-1/TRBV3-2	TRBJ1-6	TGTGCCAGCAGCCAAGAAGTTTTCTCGAGCTCCTATAATTCACCCCTCCACTTT	CASSQEVFSSSYNSPLHF
-	-	TRBV11-3	TRBJ1-1	TGTGCCAGCAGCAGGGGACTGGACACTGAAGCTTTCTTT	CASSRGLDTEAFF
-	-	TRBV18	TRBJ2-2	TGTGCCAGCTCACCATCTAACAGTGACACCGGGGAGCTGTTTTTT	CASSPSNSDTGELFF
-	-	TRBV7-8	TRBJ2-7	TGTGCCAGCAGCTTGCGGGCCGCGGCGGGGGAGCAGTACTTC	CASSLRAAAGEQYF
-	-	TRBV30	TRBJ1-3	TGTGCCTGGAGTAGACAGAGCTCTGGAAACACCATATATTTT	CAWSRQSSGNTIYF
-	-	TRBV5-4	TRBJ2-2	TGTGCCAGCAGCTTGGAGGCAGGGGCGAACACCGGGGAGCTGTTTTTT	CASSLEAGANTGELFF
once	-	TRBV6-6	TRBJ1-5	TGTGCCAGCAGTTACTCTGGGCTGTATAGCAATCAGCCCCAGCATTTT	CASSYSGLYSNQPQHF
few	-	TRBV3-1/TRBV3-2	TRBJ2-1	TGTGCCAGCAGCCTAACAGGTGAGCAGTTCTTC	CASSLTGEQFF
-	TRBD2	TRBV3-1/TRBV3-2	TRBJ2-5	TGTGCCAGCAGCCAAGCGGGGACTAGCGGGGGGGAGGAGACCCAGTACTTC	CASSQAGTSGGEETQYF
-	TRBD2	TRBV18	TRBJ2-2	TGTGCCAGCTCACGCGGGGGGGCCTCGAACACCGGGGAGCTGTTTTTT	CASSRGGASNTGELFF
-	TRBD2	TRBV7-8	TRBJ2-3	TGTGCCAGCAGCGCGGCTAGCGGGGGGCTCGTCTACACAGATACGCAGTATTTT	CASSAASGGLVYTDTQYF
few	TRBD1	TRBV6-1	TRBJ1-2	TGTGCCAGCAGTGAACACAGGGGCTATGGCTACACCTTC	CASSEHRGYGYTF
-	-	TRBV30	TRBJ2-2	TGTGCCTGGATCGCGACCGGAGTCCGTTGGACCGGGGAGCTGTTTTTT	CAWIATGVRWTGELFF
-	-	TRBV9	TRBJ2-7	TGTGCCAGCAGCGTGTTCCCAGGGGCCACCTACGAGCAGTACTTC	CASSVFPGATYEQYF
-	-	TRBV15	TRBJ1-2	TGTGCCACCAGCAGAGAACAGGCAAACTATGGCTACACCTTC	CATSREQANYGYTF
-	-	TRBV21-1	TRBJ1-6	TGTGCCAGCAGCCCAGAGGGGGCAGGGGGTCCCCTCGGCAGTTCACCCCTCCACTTT	CASSPEGAGGPLGSSPLHF
-	-	TRBV9	TRBJ2-3	TGTGCCAGCAGCGTAGGGGCAGGGGCCACAGATACGCAGTATTTT	CASSVGAGATDTQYF
-	-	TRBV5-1	TRBJ2-3	TGCGCCAGCACCAGCGGGCTGGGAGGAGATACGCAGTATTTT	CASTSGLGGDTQYF
-	TRBD1	TRBV6-6	TRBJ2-7	TGTGCCAGCAGTTACGCGGGACAGGTCGGAGGGGGCGAGCAGTACTTC	CASSYAGQVGGGEQYF
-	TRBD1	TRBV19	TRBJ2-6	TGTGCCAGTAGTGACTTACAGGGGGTCTTTGGGGCCAACGTCCTGACTTTC	CASSDLQGVFGANVLTF
-	TRBD1	TRBV27	TRBJ1-4	TGTGCCAGCAGGACGCTCGGGACAGGGGACGAAAAACTGTTTTTT	CASRTLGTGDEKLFF